The 21 T cell receptor beta chains below come from one sample, sequenced in a study of beta chain features in type 1 diabetes. Expressed TCRB transcripts were sequenced because the isolated RNA had all been reverse transcribed beforehand. TCRdb's copy holds only in-frame clones and misses some; the assay was immunoSEQ multiplex PCR. The sample includes a few hundred thousand clones, 25% to 35% seen only once; the top ten take 3.5% to 4.5%. The sequencing sample was made of central memory CD4+ T cells from blood. The receptors were sampled from a man aged 25-45 years in good health.

This clone was seen many times. The gene calls are TRBV7-7 and TRBJ1-5; D is perhaps TRBD1 (5 bases). This CDR3 has 13 residues. Germline loops: CDR1 SSHAT, CDR2 FNYEAQ (reference sequence). Trimming shortened V by 5 bases and J by 4 bases, and 9 bases separated the two germline ends. The CDR3 DNA follows: TGTGCCAGCAGCCTCGACAGAAATCAGCCCCAGCATTTT. This gives the protein CASSLDRNQPQHF.

This clone came up a few times. This chain links TRBV19 with TRBJ1-5; D is undetermined. The germline CDR1 and CDR2 sequences are LNHDA and SQIVND (reference sequence). Deletions cut 3 bases from V and 0 bases from J, with 15 bases between. This CDR3 has 17 amino acids. The CDR3 DNA follows: TGTGCCAGTAGTATTCTCAGGACGGGGTATAGCAATCAGCCCCAGCATTTT. As protein: CASSILRTGYSNQPQHF. Full variable domain (remainder filled in from reference TRBV19 and TRBJ1-5): DGGITQSPKYLFRKEGQNVTLSCEQNLNHDAMYWYRQDPGQGLRLIYYSQIVNDFQKGDIAEGYSVSREKKESFPLTVTSAQKNPTAFYLCASSILRTGYSNQPQHFGDGTRLSIL.

In this sample, this clone turned up a few times. V is TRBV4-3 and J is TRBJ2-1; possibly TRBD2 for D (6 bases). V lost 3 bases and J lost 8, with 17 bases in between. This CDR3 comprises 15 residues. CDR1 is LGHNA and CDR2 is YSLEER in the germline V gene. CDR3 region: CASSHSGLVGDEQFF. CDR3 nucleotide sequence: TGCGCCAGCAGCCACTCGGGACTTGTTGGGGATGAGCAGTTCTTC.

This clone was seen at least ten times. The chain joins TRBV18 to TRBJ1-5; D unclear. Looked up from germline, CDR1 is KGHSH and CDR2 is LQKENI. This CDR3 comprises 15 residues. The V end lost 5 bases, the J end lost 4 bases, and 15 bases lay between the germline ends. Here the CDR3 reads CASSSAHSYNQPQHF. CDR3 sequence (DNA): TGTGCCAGCTCATCAGCTCACAGTTATAATCAGCCCCAGCATTTT.

This clone showed up many times. This chain connects TRBV11-2 to TRBJ2-7, with TRBD1 as a possible D gene (6 bases). This CDR3 has 14 amino acids. Germline-derived CDR1 and CDR2 are SGHAT and FQNNGV. V gave up 3 bases and J gave up 3 bases, with 12 bases separating them. CDR3 DNA: TGTGCCAGCAGCTTGGTCGTGACAGGCTACGAGCAGTACTTC. Translated: CASSLVVTGYEQYF.

This clone turned up a few times. This chain connects TRBV2 to TRBJ2-1; 7 bases agree with TRBD2. Germline CDR1 and CDR2: SNHLY and FYNNEI. The J segment lost 8 bases and the V segment lost 5 bases, leaving 3 bases of the junction unmatched. The CDR3 loop spans 12 amino acids. CDR3 amino acids: CASSFRGDEQFF. DNA for the CDR3: TGTGCCAGCAGTTTCCGGGGGGATGAGCAGTTCTTC.

V usage is TRBV5-6 and J usage is TRBJ2-3; 8 bases line up with TRBD2. Germline CDR1 reads SGHDT; CDR2 reads YYEEEE. CDR3 length: 19 amino acids. The V and J ends lost 3 bases and 3 bases, in that order; junction bases with no gene match: 18. In DNA form, the CDR3 reads TGTGCCAGCAGCTCTCCAGTCAGCGGGGGAACTACTTGGACAGATACGCAGTATTTT. Translation gives CASSSPVSGGTTWTDTQYF.

This chain joins TRBV19 and TRBJ2-2; D may be TRBD1 (5 bases). Germline V CDR1 and CDR2: LNHDA, SQIVND (reference sequence). This CDR3 is 12 amino acids long. V was cut by 3 bases and J by 8 bases, with 7 bases left in between. CDR3 coding DNA: TGTGCCAGTAGTATTAGGGGTGGGGAGCTGTTTTTT. This sequence encodes CASSIRGGELFF.

The V gene is TRBV6-5, the J gene TRBJ1-2, with 7 bases matching TRBD1. The J segment lost 13 bases and the V segment lost 5 bases, leaving 16 bases of the junction unmatched. The CDR3 is made up of 14 amino acids. Germline CDR1 MNHEY, CDR2 SVGAGI. DNA of the CDR3: TGTGCCAGCAGTGAATATCGGGGACAGAGGGCCTTCACCTTC. Amino acid sequence: CASSEYRGQRAFTF.

This clone has more than one count but fewer than ten. The chain couples TRBV5-4 to TRBJ2-1; TRBD1 might be the D (6 bases). The V end was cut by 0 bases, the J end by 7 bases, with 17 bases between. The CDR3 length is 16 residues. Germline loops: CDR1 SGHNT, CDR2 YYREEE (reference sequence). CDR3 amino acids: CASSLEAQGLGNEQFF. The CDR3 nucleotides are TGTGCCAGCAGCTTGGAGGCACAGGGCCTCGGGAATGAGCAGTTCTTC. Looking up the rest from reference TRBV5-4 and TRBJ2-1 gives the full variable domain: ETGVTQSPTHLIKTRGQQVTLRCSSQSGHNTVSWYQQALGQGPQFIFQYYREEENGRGNFPPRFSGLQFPNYSSELNVNALELDDSALYLCASSLEAQGLGNEQFFGPGTRLTVL.

V and J are TRBV7-2 and TRBJ1-1; possible D gene TRBD1, 6 bases. CDR1 SGHTA and CDR2 FQGNSA come from the germline V gene. This CDR3 comprises 15 residues. Deletions cut 8 bases from V and 0 bases from J, with 16 bases between. The CDR3 DNA sequence: TGTGCCAGCCAGGGGAGGGTTCGTATGAACACTGAAGCTTTCTTT. This gives the protein CASQGRVRMNTEAFF. The complete variable domain, with remaining parts taken from reference TRBV7-2 and TRBJ1-1, reads GAGVSQSPSNKVTEKGKDVELRCDPISGHTALYWYRQSLGQGLEFLIYFQGNSAPDKSGLPSDRFSAERTGGSVSTLTIQRTQQEDSAVYLCASQGRVRMNTEAFFGQGTRLTVV.

The chain recombines TRBV6-5 with TRBJ1-3; unclear D gene. Between the trimmed V and J ends, which lost 5 bases and 0 bases, there was a span of 11 bases. Germline CDR1 is MNHEY and CDR2 is SVGAGI. This CDR3 spans 15 amino acids. The CDR3 is CASSNPLNSGNTIYF. CDR3 nucleotide sequence: TGTGCCAGCAGTAACCCGTTAAACTCTGGAAACACCATATATTTT.

This clone was detected once. This rearrangement joins TRBV7-2 to TRBJ2-1; D possibly corresponds to TRBD2 (5 bases). Germline V gene lookup returns CDR1 SGHTA and CDR2 FQGNSA. The CDR3 has 15 amino acids. The V end lost 3 bases, the J end lost 8 bases, and 17 bases lay between the germline ends. CDR3: CASSLERGKGYEQFF. CDR3 nucleotide sequence: TGTGCCAGCAGCTTGGAGCGAGGGAAAGGCTATGAGCAGTTCTTC. The full variable domain, completed using reference TRBV7-2 and TRBJ2-1, is GAGVSQSPSNKVTEKGKDVELRCDPISGHTALYWYRQSLGQGLEFLIYFQGNSAPDKSGLPSDRFSAERTGGSVSTLTIQRTQQEDSAVYLCASSLERGKGYEQFFGPGTRLTVL.

This clone has ten or more counts. This sequence joins TRBV20-1 and TRBJ2-3, with unresolved D. V was clipped by 6 bases and J by 4 bases, with 8 bases between them. Germline CDR1 and CDR2: DFQATT and SNEGSKA (reference sequence). The CDR3 contains 11 residues. The CDR3 protein is CSAKIPDTQYF. The CDR3 nucleotides are TGCAGTGCCAAAATACCAGATACGCAGTATTTT.

The V gene is TRBV30, the J gene TRBJ1-1; no clear D. The V gene lost 3 bases and the J gene lost 1 base, with 6 bases spanning the gap. The CDR3 extends over 12 amino acids. CDR1 is GTSNPN and CDR2 is SVGIG in the germline V gene (reference sequence). The CDR3 sequence is CAWRLRNTEAFF. For the CDR3, the DNA is TGTGCCTGGAGACTCCGGAACACTGAAGCTTTCTTT.

The chain uses TRBV19 and TRBJ2-1; 9 bases agree with TRBD2. This CDR3 has 15 amino acids. Per the germline V gene, CDR1 is LNHDA and CDR2 is SQIVND (reference sequence). Unmatched junction bases numbered 9, after V lost 5 bases and J lost 7 bases. CDR3 bases: TGTGCCAGTAGTGTACCGGGACTAGCCAAGAATGAGCAGTTCTTC. Its translation is CASSVPGLAKNEQFF.

The V call is TRBV9, the J call TRBJ1-4; 7 nucleotides line up with TRBD1. The CDR3 length is 13 residues. Germline V gene lookup returns CDR1 SGDLS and CDR2 YYNGEE. V shed 5 bases, J shed 7 bases, and the junction held 5 bases outside the gene matches. For the CDR3, the DNA is TGTGCCAGCAGTAACTACAGGGGTGAAAAACTGTTTTTT. Translating gives CASSNYRGEKLFF.

V gene TRBV4-1 combines with J gene TRBJ2-7; possibly TRBD1 or TRBD2 for D (5 bases each). Germline V gene sequence: CDR1 MGHRA, CDR2 YSYEKL. Trimming removed 0 bases from V and 2 bases from J, with 11 bases in between. The CDR3 covers 15 residues. The CDR3 sequence: CASSQDHQGPYEQYF. DNA for the CDR3: TGCGCCAGCAGCCAAGATCACCAGGGACCCTACGAGCAGTACTTC.

This clone occurred a few times. CDR3: CSVRQGDNSPLHF. As DNA, the CDR3 is TGCAGCGTTCGTCAGGGAGATAATTCACCCCTCCACTTT. This chain uses TRBV29-1 with TRBJ1-6, with D perhaps matching TRBD1 (5 bases). The CDR3 is 13 amino acids. Germline V lookup: CDR1 SQVTM, CDR2 ANQGSEA. Trimming pared 5 bases from V and 5 bases from J, leaving 10 bases between.

The V call is TRBV15, the J call TRBJ2-1; TRBD2 matches at 7 bases. Germline V gene sequence: CDR1 LNHNV, CDR2 YYDKDF (reference sequence). J gave up 8 bases and V 2 bases, and 15 bases lay outside the gene matches. This CDR3 is 17 amino acids long. The CDR3 nucleotides read TGTGCCACCAGCAGACCCTTCACTAGGGCGGGAGCTCATGAGCAGTTCTTC. It is translated as CATSRPFTRAGAHEQFF. Complete variable domain (other parts from reference TRBV15 and TRBJ2-1): DAMVIQNPRYQVTQFGKPVTLSCSQTLNHNVMYWYQQKSSQAPKLLFHYYDKDFNNEADTPDNFQSRRPNTSFCFLDIRSPGLGDTAMYLCATSRPFTRAGAHEQFFGPGTRLTVL.

The rearrangement links TRBV18 to TRBJ1-4, with D possibly matching TRBD1 (5 bases). CDR1 is KGHSH and CDR2 is LQKENI in the germline V gene. Trimming cost V 1 base and J 2 bases, with 5 bases left between them. The CDR3 has 14 residues. The CDR3 sequence: CASSPRQTNEKLFF. The CDR3 region has the DNA TGTGCCAGCTCACCACGACAGACTAATGAAAAACTGTTTTTT.